These 16 T cell receptor beta chains originate from one sample sequenced in a study of OX40 agonist ivuxolimab in advanced cancers. The repertoire was sequenced with immunoSEQ multiplex PCR; TCRdb's copy has only in-frame clones and lacks some. The data contain roughly 53,000 clones, about nine tenths of them seen just once; the ten biggest clones take up 4.5% to 5.5%. The sequences come from CD4+ or CD8+ T cells sorted from blood, collected in a trial of the OX40 agonist ivuxolimab. The receptors were sampled from an adult with an advanced solid tumor such as melanoma, head and neck, liver or kidney cancer.

This chain uses TRBV2 with TRBJ2-5; 13 nucleotides agree with TRBD2. The V and J ends lost 5 bases and 4 bases, in that order; junction bases with no gene match: 4. CDR3 length: 15 amino acids. Germline V gives CDR1 SNHLY, CDR2 FYNNEI. CDR3 in DNA: TGTGCCAGCAGTTGGACTAGCGGGAGTGGAGAGACCCAGTACTTC. Translated: CASSWTSGSGETQYF.

This chain connects TRBV7-9 to TRBJ2-3; D ambiguous. Germline V gives CDR1 SEHNR, CDR2 FQNEAQ (reference sequence). V was cut by 1 base and J by 0 bases, with 8 bases left in between. The CDR3 is made up of 15 amino acids. The CDR3 loop is CASSLGAISTDTQYF. In DNA, the CDR3 is TGTGCCAGCAGCTTAGGTGCCATAAGCACAGATACGCAGTATTTT.

This chain joins TRBV7-8 and TRBJ1-5; TRBD1 might be the D (6 bases). The CDR3 spans 15 residues. The germline gives CDR1 SGHVS, CDR2 FQNEAQ. V was trimmed by 1 base and J by 3 bases, leaving 10 bases between them. The CDR3 loop is CASSLVRDTNQPQHF. The CDR3 DNA sequence: TGTGCCAGCAGCTTAGTACGGGACACCAATCAGCCCCAGCATTTT. Filled out from reference TRBV7-8 and TRBJ1-5, the complete variable domain reads GAGVSQSPRYKVAKRGQDVALRCDPISGHVSLFWYQQALGQGPEFLTYFQNEAQLDKSGLPSDRFFAERPEGSVSTLKIQRTQQEDSAVYLCASSLVRDTNQPQHFGDGTRLSIL.

The chain has TRBV15 and TRBJ2-5; maybe TRBD2 (6 bases). The V end lost 5 bases, the J end lost 2 bases, and 15 bases lay between the germline ends. Germline V lookup: CDR1 LNHNV, CDR2 YYDKDF (reference sequence). The CDR3 runs 15 residues. CDR3 region: CATSPRGGGQETQYF. CDR3 sequence (DNA): TGTGCCACCAGCCCGCGCGGCGGAGGGCAAGAGACCCAGTACTTC.

This clone was observed once. This chain links TRBV11-2 with TRBJ2-1; D remains unclear. The V end lost 3 bases, the J end lost 4 bases, and 7 bases lay between the germline ends. Germline CDR1 and CDR2: SGHAT and FQNNGV. This CDR3 is built from 13 residues. The CDR3 DNA follows: TGTGCCAGCAGCTTCTTTTCGTACAATGAGCAGTTCTTC. Translated: CASSFFSYNEQFF.

The CDR3 DNA sequence: TGTGCCAGCAGCTTCAATATAGAGGAGACCCAGTACTTC. Its translation is CASSFNIEETQYF. The J gene is TRBJ2-5, the V gene TRBV11-2; D is unclear. V lost 3 bases, J lost 5 bases, and 10 bases lay in between. The germline V gene has CDR1 SGHAT and CDR2 FQNNGV. CDR3 length equals 13 residues.

The chain combines TRBV7-9 with TRBJ1-2, with TRBD1 identical over 9 bases. Germline-derived CDR1 and CDR2 are SEHNR and FQNEAQ (reference sequence). The CDR3 covers 14 residues. J gave up 6 bases and V 1 base, and 3 bases lay outside the gene matches. Here the CDR3 reads CASSLEGTGNGYTF. As DNA, the CDR3 is TGTGCCAGCAGCTTAGAGGGGACAGGGAATGGCTACACCTTC. Based on the CDR3 plus reference TRBV7-9 and TRBJ1-2, the full variable domain is DTGVSQNPRHKITKRGQNVTFRCDPISEHNRLYWYRQTLGQGPEFLTYFQNEAQLEKSRLLSDRFSAERPKGSFSTLEIQRTEQGDSAMYLCASSLEGTGNGYTFGSGTRLTVV.

The chain uses TRBV6-5 and TRBJ2-2, with 10 bases aligning to TRBD2. The V gene's germline CDR1 is MNHEY and CDR2 SVGAGI. V lost 6 bases, J lost 7 bases, and 8 bases stayed unmatched. The CDR3 sequence is 15 residues long. The chain's CDR3 is CASRPLAGVIGELFF. CDR3 sequence (DNA): TGTGCCAGCAGACCGCTAGCGGGGGTTATCGGGGAGCTGTTTTTT.

The chain uses TRBV7-9 and TRBJ1-2; 10 bases are shared with TRBD1. Trimming removed 8 bases from V and 1 base from J; junction bases left unmatched: 7. The CDR3 loop spans 15 amino acids. CDR1 and CDR2 from the germline V gene are SEHNR and FQNEAQ (reference sequence). For the CDR3, the DNA is TGTGCCAGCTTTGCCGACAGGGGGCATAACTATGGCTACACCTTC. Its translation is CASFADRGHNYGYTF.

This clone was counted only a few times. The chain uses TRBV29-1 and TRBJ1-2; perhaps TRBD1 as D (5 bases). CDR1 SQVTM and CDR2 ANQGSEA come from the germline V gene. The CDR3 length is 14 residues. Trimming pared 4 bases from V and 2 bases from J, leaving 14 bases between. CDR3 DNA sequence: TGCAGCGTTGTACGGGCCCCAGGGAACTATGGCTACACCTTC. This gives the protein CSVVRAPGNYGYTF.

This chain joins TRBV11-2 and TRBJ2-5; a weak D match, TRBD2 (5 bases). V was cut by 1 base and J by 7 bases, with 10 bases left in between. This CDR3 is built from 13 residues. Germline-derived CDR1 and CDR2 are SGHAT and FQNNGV. The CDR3 region has the DNA TGTGCCAGCAGCTTAGGTCGGGAAGGGACCCAGTACTTC. Translated, it gives CASSLGREGTQYF.

The genes are TRBV11-2 and TRBJ2-1; 10 nucleotides agree with TRBD2. This CDR3 has 14 residues. The V and J ends lost 9 bases and 4 bases, in that order; junction bases with no gene match: 6. Germline V gene data show CDR1 as SGHAT and CDR2 as FQNNGV. Here the CDR3 DNA reads TGTGCCAGTTTAGCGGGAGGACTTTACAATGAGCAGTTCTTC. The encoded protein is CASLAGGLYNEQFF.

The genes are TRBV15 and TRBJ1-4; 8 bases align to TRBD1. J was trimmed by 11 bases and V by 0 bases; bases with no gene match: 11. There are 16 residues in the CDR3. The germline CDR1 and CDR2 sequences are LNHNV and YYDKDF (reference sequence). Written as DNA, the CDR3 is TGTGCCACCAGCAGAGATAGGAGGACAGGGAATTCGAAACTGTTTTTT. Protein sequence: CATSRDRRTGNSKLFF.

This clone was counted once. One end of the junction is discordant with germline, which a read error may explain. The V and J genes are TRBV5-1 and TRBJ2-7, with TRBD1 identical over 9 bases. The CDR3 is made up of 15 amino acids. CDR1 is SGHRS, CDR2 YFSETQ, per germline. The CDR3 spells CASSLSGTGLYEQYF. Written as DNA, the CDR3 is TGTGCCAGCAGCTTGAGCGGGACAGGGCTCTACGAGCAGTACTTC.

The chain couples TRBV2 to TRBJ2-7; D uncertain. This CDR3 region has 11 residues. Germline assignment: CDR1 SNHLY and CDR2 FYNNEI. The ends were cut back, 4 bases at V and 4 bases at J, with 5 bases in the middle. The CDR3 nucleotides read TGTGCCAGCAGTGTGGGATACGAGCAGTACTTC. Protein: CASSVGYEQYF.

The rearrangement links TRBV5-4 to TRBJ2-1; 7 nucleotides match TRBD1. V trimming: 0 bases; J trimming: 15 bases; junction bases outside the gene matches: 6. This CDR3 has 12 residues. Germline CDR1 and CDR2: SGHNT and YYREEE (reference sequence). The CDR3 DNA follows: TGTGCCAGCAGCTTGGAGGGGGCCCAGGGGTTCTTC. As protein: CASSLEGAQGFF.